The 29 T cell receptor beta chains below all came from one sample that was sequenced in a study of blood T cell repertoires in COVID-19. Generated by immunoSEQ multiplex PCR, the TCRdb table keeps only in-frame clones and is missing some. The sample shows about 160,000 clones, 70% to 80% of them seen only once. Sequencing was carried out using peripheral blood. The receptors stem from a man in his sixties with acute or convalescent COVID-19.

This chain uses TRBV2 with TRBJ2-7; D is unclear. Germline V CDR1 and CDR2: SNHLY, FYNNEI. The V end lost 2 bases, the J end lost 9 bases, and 5 bases lay between the germline ends. This CDR3 comprises 10 residues. The CDR3, as DNA: TGTGCCAGCAGTGAACTAAGGCAGTACTTC. Translating it yields CASSELRQYF.

The chain recombines TRBV29-1 with TRBJ1-2; D gene uncertain. Germline loops: CDR1 SQVTM, CDR2 ANQGSEA. Deletions cut 4 bases from V and 0 bases from J, with 6 bases between. CDR3 size: 12 residues. CDR3 nucleotides: TGCAGCGTTGGTACAGCTAACTATGGCTACACCTTC. It translates to CSVGTANYGYTF. The variable domain in full, completed from reference TRBV29-1 and TRBJ1-2, reads SAVISQKPSRDICQRGTSLTIQCQVDSQVTMMFWYRQQPGQSLTLIATANQGSEATYESGFVIDKFPISRPNLTFSTLTVSNMSPEDSSIYLCSVGTANYGYTFGSGTRLTVV.

The chain links TRBV12-3 or TRBV12-4 to TRBJ2-1; D gene ambiguous. CDR3 size: 12 residues. The ends were cut back, 2 bases at V and 6 bases at J, with 5 bases in the middle. The chain's CDR3 is CASSLPSNEQFF. CDR3 DNA: TGTGCCAGCAGTTTACCTAGCAATGAGCAGTTCTTC.

DNA for the CDR3: TGTGCCAGCACCGCGAACACCGGGGAGCTGTTTTTT. As protein: CASTANTGELFF. The V gene is TRBV5-6, the J gene TRBJ2-2; D not resolved. Germline V gene sequence: CDR1 SGHDT, CDR2 YYEEEE. The V and J ends lost 6 bases and 0 bases respectively, with 3 bases between them. This CDR3 is 12 amino acids long.

The V call is TRBV3-1 (or the pseudogene TRBV3-2), the J call TRBJ2-7; perhaps TRBD1 as D (5 bases). CDR1 is LGHDT, CDR2 YNNKEL, per germline (reference sequence). Deletions cut 1 base from V and 0 bases from J, with 16 bases between. The CDR3 has 17 residues. The DNA of the CDR3 is TGTGCCAGCAGCCAAGTTAGCCAGGGAATTTTCTCCTACGAGCAGTACTTC. It yields the protein CASSQVSQGIFSYEQYF.

V gene TRBV7-2 combines with J gene TRBJ1-3; perhaps TRBD1 as D (5 bases). CDR1 is SGHTA, CDR2 FQGNSA, per germline. The CDR3 runs to 13 residues. Trimming pared 11 bases from V and 3 bases from J, leaving 14 bases between. DNA for the CDR3: TGTGCCGCCCGCCGGGGGGGTGGAAACACCATATATTTT. Encoded protein: CAARRGGGNTIYF.

This clone was counted only a few times. This chain joins TRBV2 and TRBJ1-3, with D unresolved. Deletions cut 5 bases from V and 6 bases from J, with 8 bases between. The CDR3 runs 12 residues. Germline V gene data show CDR1 as SNHLY and CDR2 as FYNNEI. CDR3 sequence reads: CASSSFPNTIYF. The CDR3 DNA follows: TGTGCCAGCAGTAGCTTCCCAAACACCATATATTTT.

The CDR3 here is CASSLSGTENEQFF. The DNA for the CDR3 is TGTGCCAGCAGCCTTTCCGGGACAGAAAATGAGCAGTTCTTC. The rearrangement links TRBV11-2 to TRBJ2-1, with 7 positions matching TRBD1. V shed 5 bases, J shed 7 bases, and the junction held 8 bases outside the gene matches. CDR1 and CDR2 (germline): SGHAT, FQNNGV. The CDR3 runs 14 residues.

The chain couples TRBV6-6 to TRBJ1-1; the match to TRBD1 covers 9 bases. Germline CDR1 and CDR2: MNHNY and SVGAGI (reference sequence). With 5 bases clipped from V and 1 base from J, the junction kept 5 bases outside the gene matches. The CDR3 consists of 15 residues. The CDR3: CASSTGQGTNTEAFF. CDR3 nucleotide sequence: TGTGCCAGCAGTACCGGACAGGGGACGAACACTGAAGCTTTCTTT.

This chain connects TRBV5-4 to TRBJ2-7; TRBD1 aligns across 10 bases. The CDR3 extends over 13 amino acids. V shed 10 bases, J shed 4 bases, and the junction held 8 bases outside the gene matches. Germline-derived CDR1 and CDR2 are SGHNT and YYREEE (reference sequence). CDR3 in amino acids: CAAPGQGLYEQYF. For the CDR3, the DNA is TGTGCCGCACCGGGACAGGGGTTGTACGAGCAGTACTTC.

CDR3 protein: CSASGLASYSYNEQFF. The CDR3 nucleotides read TGCAGTGCTAGTGGTCTAGCCTCTTACTCCTACAATGAGCAGTTCTTC. The rearrangement joins TRBV20-1 to TRBJ2-1; D is possibly TRBD2 (5 bases). CDR3 length: 16 residues. Germline assignment: CDR1 DFQATT and CDR2 SNEGSKA (reference sequence). V was shortened by 3 bases and J by 0 bases, with 15 bases between the two germline ends.

The chain has TRBV5-1 and TRBJ1-1, with D possibly TRBD1 on 5 matching bases. The CDR3 sequence is 17 residues long. Deletions cut 4 bases from V and 3 bases from J, with 22 bases between. The germline gives CDR1 SGHRS, CDR2 YFSETQ. CDR3 bases: TGCGCCAGCAGCCCGGAGGTTGGGGGAGGAGTTGACACTGAAGCTTTCTTT. It encodes CASSPEVGGGVDTEAFF.

The chain uses TRBV19 and TRBJ1-2; D is possibly TRBD1 (5 bases). The CDR3 loop spans 12 amino acids. The germline CDR1 and CDR2 sequences are LNHDA and SQIVND (reference sequence). V was clipped by 3 bases and J by 3 bases, with 5 bases between them. The CDR3 spells CASSIRDYGYTF. CDR3 DNA: TGTGCCAGTAGTATCAGGGACTATGGCTACACCTTC.

The V call is TRBV9, the J call TRBJ2-7; the D gene is possibly TRBD2 (5 bases). Trimming left V 4 bases short and J 0 bases short, with 17 bases between. The V gene's germline CDR1 is SGDLS and CDR2 YYNGEE. The CDR3 is made up of 16 amino acids. As DNA, the CDR3 is TGTGCCAGCAGCCCCACAGCGGACGGACGCTCCTACGAGCAGTACTTC. It translates to CASSPTADGRSYEQYF.

The rearrangement uses TRBV7-8 and TRBJ2-1, with D perhaps matching TRBD1 (6 bases). CDR1 SGHVS and CDR2 FQNEAQ come from the germline V gene. The CDR3 sequence is 16 residues long. Deletions cut 1 base from V and 9 bases from J, with 19 bases between. The CDR3 loop is CASSLGLRQGFVEQFF. The CDR3 coding sequence is TGTGCCAGCAGCTTAGGTCTCCGGCAGGGGTTCGTTGAGCAGTTCTTC. Using reference TRBV7-8 and TRBJ2-1 for the parts outside the CDR3, the full variable domain is GAGVSQSPRYKVAKRGQDVALRCDPISGHVSLFWYQQALGQGPEFLTYFQNEAQLDKSGLPSDRFFAERPEGSVSTLKIQRTQQEDSAVYLCASSLGLRQGFVEQFFGPGTRLTVL.

The chain links TRBV7-2 to TRBJ2-1, with TRBD1 matching over 7 bases. Trimming cost V 4 bases and J 15 bases; bases outside gene matches: 9. The CDR3 covers 12 residues. CDR1 is SGHTA and CDR2 is FQGNSA in the germline V gene. CDR3 sequence reads: CASSYHRGPWFF. Here the CDR3 DNA reads TGTGCCAGCAGCTACCACAGGGGTCCCTGGTTCTTC.

The chain recombines TRBV29-1 with TRBJ1-5; a weak D match, TRBD1 (5 bases). Germline CDR1 and CDR2: SQVTM and ANQGSEA. The CDR3 sequence is 13 residues long. V shed 5 bases and J shed 8 bases, with 16 bases lying between them. The CDR3: CSVWTPPEEPQHF. In DNA, the CDR3 is TGCAGCGTTTGGACACCCCCTGAGGAGCCCCAGCATTTT.

The V gene is TRBV19, the J gene TRBJ1-5; D possibly corresponds to TRBD1 (5 bases). The CDR3 runs to 14 residues. V dropped 4 bases and J dropped 7 bases, with 14 bases sitting between them. CDR1 LNHDA and CDR2 SQIVND come from the germline V gene (reference sequence). The CDR3 protein is CASSNLAGPQPQHF. CDR3 sequence (DNA): TGTGCCAGTAGTAACTTGGCAGGGCCCCAGCCCCAGCATTTT.

CDR3: CASSVGLAEHTDTQYF. The CDR3 DNA reads as TGTGCCAGCAGCGTAGGACTAGCGGAGCACACAGATACGCAGTATTTT. The rearrangement uses TRBV9 and TRBJ2-3; 9 nucleotides line up with TRBD2. Unmatched junction bases numbered 4, after V lost 0 bases and J lost 2 bases. Germline-derived CDR1 and CDR2 are SGDLS and YYNGEE. This CDR3 region has 16 residues.

The genes are TRBV9 and TRBJ2-7; 7 bases are shared with TRBD2. The CDR3 consists of 14 residues. The V segment lost 4 bases and the J segment 3 bases; nucleotides outside the gene matches: 7. Germline CDR1 SGDLS, CDR2 YYNGEE. Here the CDR3 reads CASSPTRDYYEQYF. In DNA form, the CDR3 reads TGTGCCAGCAGCCCGACCAGGGACTACTACGAGCAGTACTTC.

The chain couples TRBV5-4 to TRBJ1-2; 8 bases match TRBD1. The germline CDR1 and CDR2 sequences are SGHNT and YYREEE (reference sequence). This CDR3 has 14 residues. Trimming cost V 5 bases and J 0 bases; bases outside gene matches: 3. The chain's CDR3 is CASRLQGANYGYTF. In DNA form, the CDR3 reads TGTGCCAGCAGGTTACAGGGGGCTAACTATGGCTACACCTTC.

With regard to this clone: One end of the junction does not line up with germline, which may come from a read error. The chain uses TRBV6-5 and TRBJ2-1, with TRBD1 identical over 8 bases. Germline V CDR1 and CDR2: MNHEY, SVGAGI. The CDR3 length is 15 residues. The CDR3 DNA sequence: TGTGCCAGCAGTTACCTCGCAGGGGGCTACTATGAGCAGTTCTTC. Its translation: CASSYLAGGYYEQFF.

This sequence joins TRBV7-2 and TRBJ2-5, with a possible D match to TRBD1 (6 bases). The CDR3 runs to 14 residues. CDR1 is SGHTA and CDR2 is FQGNSA in the germline V gene. Trimming removed 1 base from V and 5 bases from J, with 11 bases in between. The CDR3 is CASSLGWGQETQYF. The CDR3 DNA sequence: TGTGCCAGCAGCTTAGGGTGGGGGCAGGAGACCCAGTACTTC.

V usage is TRBV9 and J usage is TRBJ2-3, with D possibly matching TRBD1 (5 bases). CDR1 and CDR2 from the germline V gene are SGDLS and YYNGEE. CDR3 length: 14 residues. Trimming left V 1 base short and J 3 bases short, with 9 bases between. This chain's CDR3 is CASSVSDTTDTQYF. As DNA, the CDR3 is TGTGCCAGCAGCGTATCGGACACAACAGATACGCAGTATTTT.

V gene TRBV7-2 combines with J gene TRBJ2-7; 7 bases map to TRBD1. Germline V gene sequence: CDR1 SGHTA, CDR2 FQGNSA. CDR3 length: 14 amino acids. V shed 4 bases and J 5 bases; nucleotides not matched to a gene: 8. The CDR3 region is CASSSQGVLNEQYF. CDR3 nucleotide sequence: TGTGCCAGCAGCTCTCAGGGGGTGTTGAACGAGCAGTACTTC.

The V call is TRBV4-2, the J call TRBJ1-2; 7 bases line up with TRBD1. CDR3 length: 15 residues. The germline gives CDR1 LGHNA, CDR2 YNFKEQ. J was trimmed by 4 bases and V by 0 bases; bases with no gene match: 5. In nucleotides, the CDR3 is TGTGCCAGCAGCCAAGATGAGGACAGGCCCTATGGCTACACCTTC. Translating gives CASSQDEDRPYGYTF.

J is TRBJ2-1 and V is TRBV2; D might be TRBD2 (6 bases). Germline V gene sequence: CDR1 SNHLY, CDR2 FYNNEI. Trimming stripped 5 bases from V and 7 bases from J, with 18 bases between. The CDR3 length is 15 residues. The CDR3: CASSLRDWGRNEQFF. The CDR3 coding sequence is TGTGCCAGCAGTCTCCGGGACTGGGGGAGGAATGAGCAGTTCTTC.

The chain employs TRBV11-2 and TRBJ2-4; D gene uncertain. The CDR3 spans 16 residues. Germline V lookup: CDR1 SGHAT, CDR2 FQNNGV. V lost 6 bases and J 2 bases, leaving 17 bases between the germline ends. CDR3 sequence reads: CASRIPPSVTKNIQYF. The CDR3 DNA sequence: TGTGCCAGCAGAATCCCCCCAAGCGTAACCAAAAACATTCAGTACTTC.

Turning to this clone: This sample also contains other DNA sequences that code for the same CDR3. The CDR3 protein is CASSQEGQGTGELFF. The CDR3 nucleotides are TGTGCCAGCAGCCAAGAGGGACAGGGGACCGGGGAGCTGTTTTTT. The chain uses TRBV4-2 and TRBJ2-2; 10 positions agree with TRBD1. CDR3 length: 15 amino acids. The V gene end was trimmed by 0 bases and the J gene end by 5 bases; junction bases not matched to a gene: 0. Germline values: CDR1 LGHNA, CDR2 YNFKEQ.